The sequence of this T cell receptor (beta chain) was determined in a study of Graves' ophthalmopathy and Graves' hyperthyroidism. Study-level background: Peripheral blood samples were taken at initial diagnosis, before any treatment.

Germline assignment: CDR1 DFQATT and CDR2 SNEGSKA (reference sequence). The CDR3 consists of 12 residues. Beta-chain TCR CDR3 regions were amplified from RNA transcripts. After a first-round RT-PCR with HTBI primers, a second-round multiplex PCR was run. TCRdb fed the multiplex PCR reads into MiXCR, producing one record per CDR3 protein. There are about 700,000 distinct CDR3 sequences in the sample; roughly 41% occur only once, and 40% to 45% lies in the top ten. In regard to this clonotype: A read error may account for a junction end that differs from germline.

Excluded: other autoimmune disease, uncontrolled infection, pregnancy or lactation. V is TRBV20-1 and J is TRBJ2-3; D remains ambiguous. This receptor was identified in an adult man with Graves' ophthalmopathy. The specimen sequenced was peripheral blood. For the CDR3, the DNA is TGCAGTGCCCCGACAAACACAAATACGCAGTATTTT. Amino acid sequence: CSAPTNTNTQYF.